This is a list of T cell receptor beta chains from one sample in a study of post-analysis software for immune sequencing data. One entry per CDR3 protein, called by TCRdb with MiXCR from the PCR reads. This sample has about 540,000 distinct CDR3 sequences, with around a third found just once. The specimen was blood. Receptor source: a girl younger than 18 with multiple sclerosis. Each CDR3 is given with its conserved first and last residue. The order of the fields is D gene, V gene, clone size, J gene, CDR3 DNA, CDR3 protein. A D gene is named only where the DNA matches it firmly. Where a row states a size, it is once, few, many or the class of an expanded clone; other rows omit it.

d_call: TRBD1; v_call: TRBV9; clone_size: once; j_call: TRBJ1-1; cdr3_nt: TGTGCCAGCAGCGTGGGACAGTGGAACACTGAAGCTTTCTTT; cdr3_aa: CASSVGQWNTEAFF
d_call: NA; v_call: TRBV6-5; clone_size: NA; j_call: TRBJ1-2; cdr3_nt: TGTGCCAGTTCCGGGGGCGTAGGCTATGGCTACACCTTC; cdr3_aa: CASSGGVGYGYTF
d_call: NA; v_call: TRBV5-1; clone_size: NA; j_call: TRBJ2-3; cdr3_nt: TGCGCCAGCAGCTACTGGACAGGCACAGATACGCAGTATTTT; cdr3_aa: CASSYWTGTDTQYF
d_call: NA; v_call: TRBV3-1; clone_size: NA; j_call: TRBJ1-2; cdr3_nt: TGTGCCAGCAGCCGAGTTAGGGGTTATGGCTACACCTTC; cdr3_aa: CASSRVRGYGYTF
d_call: NA; v_call: TRBV5-1; clone_size: many; j_call: TRBJ1-2; cdr3_nt: TGCGCCAGCAGCTTGCCAGGACACCTCAACTATGGCTACACCTTC; cdr3_aa: CASSLPGHLNYGYTF
d_call: NA; v_call: TRBV11-2; clone_size: NA; j_call: TRBJ2-7; cdr3_nt: TGTGCCAGCAGCTGGGCAGAGACCGAGCAGTACTTC; cdr3_aa: CASSWAETEQYF
d_call: TRBD1; v_call: TRBV9; clone_size: few; j_call: TRBJ2-6; cdr3_nt: TGTGCCAGCAGCGCCAGGACAGGGATATCAACTGGGGCCAACGTCCTGACTTTC; cdr3_aa: CASSARTGISTGANVLTF
d_call: TRBD1; v_call: TRBV5-1; clone_size: NA; j_call: TRBJ1-1; cdr3_nt: TGCGCCAGCAGCACTCGACAGGGCGGAGGCACTGAAGCTTTCTTT; cdr3_aa: CASSTRQGGGTEAFF
d_call: NA; v_call: TRBV29-1; clone_size: NA; j_call: TRBJ1-2; cdr3_nt: TGCACCTCTATGGTGGGTGGCGGCTACACCTTC; cdr3_aa: CTSMVGGGYTF
d_call: NA; v_call: TRBV20-1; clone_size: NA; j_call: TRBJ2-5; cdr3_nt: TGCAGTGCTAGGTTGCCCAGAGGCCTCGAGACCCAGTACTTC; cdr3_aa: CSARLPRGLETQYF
d_call: NA; v_call: TRBV20-1; clone_size: NA; j_call: TRBJ2-7; cdr3_nt: TGCAGTGCTAGCTCCCGGGAGTTCTCCTACGAGCAGTACTTC; cdr3_aa: CSASSREFSYEQYF
d_call: NA; v_call: TRBV20-1; clone_size: NA; j_call: TRBJ1-1; cdr3_nt: TGCAGTGCTAGAGTTTATCTCGAAGTGAACACTGAAGCTTTCTTT; cdr3_aa: CSARVYLEVNTEAFF
d_call: TRBD2; v_call: TRBV20-1; clone_size: NA; j_call: TRBJ2-1; cdr3_nt: TGCAGTGCTAGGAGACTAGCGATGAGCTCCTACAATGAGCAGTTCTTC; cdr3_aa: CSARRLAMSSYNEQFF
d_call: NA; v_call: TRBV28; clone_size: NA; j_call: TRBJ2-3; cdr3_nt: TGTGCCAGCAGTTCCCCCTTATTAGATACGCAGTATTTT; cdr3_aa: CASSSPLLDTQYF
d_call: TRBD1; v_call: TRBV7-2; clone_size: few; j_call: TRBJ1-5; cdr3_nt: TGTGCCAGCAGCTTAGACGTTGACAGGGGTTGGCAGCCCCAGCATTTT; cdr3_aa: CASSLDVDRGWQPQHF
d_call: NA; v_call: TRBV28; clone_size: NA; j_call: TRBJ2-5; cdr3_nt: TGTGCCAGCGCTCGACTAGGCCCACCTATGGAGCAGTACTTC; cdr3_aa: CASARLGPPMEQYF
d_call: TRBD1; v_call: TRBV20-1; clone_size: few; j_call: TRBJ1-2; cdr3_nt: TGCAGTGCCAGACAGGGGTTCTATGGCTACACCTTC; cdr3_aa: CSARQGFYGYTF
d_call: NA; v_call: TRBV5-1; clone_size: few; j_call: TRBJ2-1; cdr3_nt: TGCGCCAGCAGCCTCACAGGCTTGACCTACAATGAGCAGTTCTTC; cdr3_aa: CASSLTGLTYNEQFF
d_call: TRBD2; v_call: TRBV20-1; clone_size: NA; j_call: TRBJ2-1; cdr3_nt: TGCAGTGCTAGCGGGGGGGCGGGGTACAATGAGCAGTTCTTC; cdr3_aa: CSASGGAGYNEQFF
d_call: NA; v_call: TRBV12-5; clone_size: few; j_call: TRBJ2-1; cdr3_nt: TGTGCTAGTGGTTTGGAGAGGGCTGAGCAGTTCTTC; cdr3_aa: CASGLERAEQFF
d_call: NA; v_call: TRBV3-1; clone_size: few; j_call: TRBJ1-5; cdr3_nt: TGTGCCAGCAGCCAAGAGCTCCCAGGGAGCAGGGCCAGAGGGAGCAATCAGCCCCAGCATTTT; cdr3_aa: CASSQELPGSRARGSNQPQHF
d_call: TRBD2; v_call: TRBV24-1; clone_size: few; j_call: TRBJ2-5; cdr3_nt: TGTGCCACCAGTGATTTCCGGGAGGAGGAGACCCAGTACTTC; cdr3_aa: CATSDFREEETQYF
d_call: NA; v_call: TRBV28; clone_size: NA; j_call: TRBJ1-2; cdr3_nt: TGTGCCAGCGCTAGGATCAGCCGTATTAACTATGGCTACACCTTC; cdr3_aa: CASARISRINYGYTF
d_call: NA; v_call: TRBV15; clone_size: few; j_call: TRBJ2-6; cdr3_nt: TGTGCCACCAGCAGAGAACAGGGAGGGGCTACTGGGGCCAACGTCCTGACTTTC; cdr3_aa: CATSREQGGATGANVLTF
d_call: NA; v_call: TRBV2; clone_size: NA; j_call: TRBJ1-4; cdr3_nt: TGTGCCAGCAGTCAGGGAACTCACGGCGAAAAACTGTTTTTT; cdr3_aa: CASSQGTHGEKLFF
d_call: NA; v_call: TRBV7-9; clone_size: NA; j_call: TRBJ2-7; cdr3_nt: TGTGCCAGCAGCACGGGGCTGTACGAGCAGTACTTC; cdr3_aa: CASSTGLYEQYF
d_call: NA; v_call: TRBV10-3; clone_size: few; j_call: TRBJ1-2; cdr3_nt: TGTGCCATCAGTGCGACCCGACAGAACTATGGCTACACCTTC; cdr3_aa: CAISATRQNYGYTF
d_call: TRBD1; v_call: TRBV9; clone_size: once; j_call: TRBJ2-2; cdr3_nt: TGTGCCAGCAACGAGGGACAGGGGAGCACCGGGGAGCTGTTTTTT; cdr3_aa: CASNEGQGSTGELFF
d_call: NA; v_call: TRBV6-5; clone_size: NA; j_call: TRBJ1-1; cdr3_nt: TGTGCCAGCGCTGGACGGAACTTTTTCACTGAAGCTTTCTTT; cdr3_aa: CASAGRNFFTEAFF
d_call: NA; v_call: TRBV6-1; clone_size: NA; j_call: TRBJ2-7; cdr3_nt: TGTGCCAGCAGTGCGCTGGACTACGAGCAGTACTTC; cdr3_aa: CASSALDYEQYF
d_call: TRBD1; v_call: TRBV9; clone_size: NA; j_call: TRBJ2-3; cdr3_nt: TGTGCCAGCAGCGTAGGGGACAGGGTAACAGATACGCAGTATTTT; cdr3_aa: CASSVGDRVTDTQYF
d_call: NA; v_call: TRBV12-3/TRBV12-4; clone_size: NA; j_call: TRBJ1-3; cdr3_nt: TGTGCCAGCAGTCACACAGGTTCCGGAAACACCATATATTTT; cdr3_aa: CASSHTGSGNTIYF
d_call: NA; v_call: TRBV2; clone_size: NA; j_call: TRBJ2-5; cdr3_nt: TGTGCCAGCAGTGAAAGCCGGAAATCATACCAAGAGACCCAGTACTTC; cdr3_aa: CASSESRKSYQETQYF
d_call: TRBD1; v_call: TRBV6-1; clone_size: NA; j_call: TRBJ1-5; cdr3_nt: TGTGCCAGCAATACAGGGGCGGCCGGGAGTCAGCCCCAGCATTTT; cdr3_aa: CASNTGAAGSQPQHF
d_call: TRBD1; v_call: TRBV7-8; clone_size: few; j_call: TRBJ1-4; cdr3_nt: TGTGCCAGCAGCTTATTGACAGGGGGCAGTGGTGAAAAACTGTTTTTT; cdr3_aa: CASSLLTGGSGEKLFF